These 20 T cell receptor beta chains were sequenced from one sample in a study of T cell responses to AZD1222 COVID-19 vaccine. Produced via immunoSEQ multiplex PCR; TCRdb's table is partial and in-frame only. In the table there are some 120,000 clones, about 80% of which are singletons. Sequenced here: peripheral blood, sampled on day 0 of AZD1222 vaccination. The receptors originated from an adult in good health.

Points on this clone: The junction does not match germline at one end; this may be a read error. This chain connects TRBV28 to TRBJ2-7, with 12 bases matching TRBD2. The length of the CDR3 is 15 residues. Germline V CDR1 and CDR2: MDHEN, SYDVKM. CDR3: CASSPPASGRAGRNF. CDR3 DNA: TGTGCCAGCAGCCCCCCGGCTAGCGGGAGGGCCGGTAGAAACTTC.

CDR3 in amino acids: CASRAPGQGRETQYF. The CDR3 region has the DNA TGTGCCAGCAGAGCCCCGGGACAGGGGCGAGAGACCCAGTACTTC. The chain employs TRBV11-2 and TRBJ2-5; 10 positions match TRBD1. Germline-derived CDR1 and CDR2 are SGHAT and FQNNGV. V dropped 6 bases and J dropped 4; count of bases not matched to a gene: 8. CDR3 length equals 15 residues.

V usage is TRBV7-2 and J usage is TRBJ1-3; 8 bases match TRBD1. This CDR3 is built from 15 residues. Germline values: CDR1 SGHTA, CDR2 FQGNSA. J gave up 5 bases and V 3 bases, and 6 bases lay outside the gene matches. The CDR3 is CASSLDRDNRNTIYF. The CDR3 DNA sequence: TGTGCCAGCAGCTTGGACAGGGACAATAGAAACACCATATATTTT.

This chain joins TRBV11-2 and TRBJ2-3, with D uncertain. Deletions cut 0 bases from V and 8 bases from J, with 6 bases between. Looked up from germline, CDR1 is SGHAT and CDR2 is FQNNGV. The CDR3 totals 12 residues. The CDR3 here is CASSLEAGTQYF. CDR3 nucleotides: TGTGCCAGCAGCTTAGAGGCTGGTACGCAGTATTTT. Supplemented by reference TRBV11-2 and TRBJ2-3, the full variable domain reads EAGVAQSPRYKIIEKRQSVAFWCNPISGHATLYWYQQILGQGPKLLIQFQNNGVVDDSQLPKDRFSAERLKGVDSTLKIQPAKLEDSAVYLCASSLEAGTQYFGPGTRLTVL.

This chain joins TRBV30 and TRBJ1-6; weak D call: TRBD1 (6 bases). The V end lost 7 bases, the J end lost 7 bases, and 14 bases lay between the germline ends. Germline loops: CDR1 GTSNPN, CDR2 SVGIG (reference sequence). The length of the CDR3 is 13 residues. CDR3 protein: CAFRTVKNSPLHF. Here the CDR3 DNA reads TGTGCCTTTCGGACAGTTAAAAATTCACCCCTCCACTTT.

The genes are TRBV3-1 (or the pseudogene TRBV3-2) and TRBJ2-7; the D call may be TRBD1 or TRBD2 (5 bases each). V was pared by 4 bases and J by 1 base, with 26 bases between. The CDR3 covers 19 residues. In germline, CDR1 is LGHDT, CDR2 YNNKEL (reference sequence). This CDR3 is CASSRNPQFSVGDSYEQYF. DNA of the CDR3: TGTGCCAGCAGCCGAAATCCACAATTCTCGGTGGGGGATTCCTACGAGCAGTACTTC.

This rearrangement joins TRBV28 to TRBJ2-5, with D tentatively TRBD1 or TRBD2 (5 bases each). CDR3 length equals 15 residues. The ends were cut back, 5 bases at V and 2 bases at J, with 15 bases in the middle. Germline V lookup: CDR1 MDHEN, CDR2 SYDVKM. CDR3 loop: CASSGAGTGQETQYF. The DNA for the CDR3 is TGTGCCAGCAGTGGCGCCGGGACGGGGCAAGAGACCCAGTACTTC.

V usage is TRBV5-6 and J usage is TRBJ2-2, with TRBD2 matching over 7 bases. This CDR3 comprises 15 residues. CDR1 is SGHDT, CDR2 YYEEEE, per germline. The ends lost 1 base at V and 5 bases at J; junction bases unmatched: 5. Here the CDR3 reads CASSLLTSYTGELFF. The CDR3 nucleotides are TGTGCCAGCAGCTTGCTGACTAGCTATACCGGGGAGCTGTTTTTT.

DNA of the CDR3: TGCAGCGTTGAAATCCATCGTTCAGGGGCATTCACGCAGTATTTT. Translation gives CSVEIHRSGAFTQYF. This sequence joins TRBV29-1 and TRBJ2-3; D might be TRBD1 (6 bases). With 2 bases removed from V and 9 bases from J, the gap between germline ends came to 21 bases. Looked up from germline, CDR1 is SQVTM and CDR2 is ANQGSEA. This CDR3 has 15 residues.

The chain uses TRBV7-3 and TRBJ1-1, with TRBD1 identical over 8 bases. The V and J ends lost 2 bases and 4 bases, in that order; junction bases with no gene match: 6. This CDR3 comprises 15 residues. Per germline, CDR1 SGHTA and CDR2 FQGTGA. The CDR3 is CASSLHGQGRTEAFF. In DNA form, the CDR3 reads TGTGCCAGCAGCTTACACGGACAGGGCCGCACTGAAGCTTTCTTT. Full variable domain (remainder filled in from reference TRBV7-3 and TRBJ1-1): GAGVSQTPSNKVTEKGKYVELRCDPISGHTALYWYRQSLGQGPEFLIYFQGTGAADDSGLPNDRFFAVRPEGSVSTLKIQRTERGDSAVYLCASSLHGQGRTEAFFGQGTRLTVV.

The CDR3 coding sequence is TGTGCCAGCAGCATGGGAGCGGCAGTCTCCTACGAGCAGTACTTC. Encoded protein: CASSMGAAVSYEQYF. The chain couples TRBV13 to TRBJ2-7, with a possible D match to TRBD2 (5 bases). CDR3 size: 15 residues. The V gene's germline CDR1 is PRHDT and CDR2 FYEKMQ (reference sequence). The V gene lost 5 bases and the J gene lost 0 bases, with 14 bases spanning the gap.

The chain links TRBV5-1 to TRBJ1-2; perhaps TRBD1 as D (5 bases). V dropped 0 bases and J dropped 2 bases, with 11 bases sitting between them. Germline CDR1 is SGHRS and CDR2 is YFSETQ. This CDR3 is built from 15 residues. In DNA form, the CDR3 reads TGCGCCAGCAGCTTGGCCCCCGGGGCAAACTATGGCTACACCTTC. This gives the protein CASSLAPGANYGYTF.

The chain couples TRBV6-5 to TRBJ1-2; 8 positions agree with TRBD1. After removal of 1 base from V and 7 bases from J, the junction contained 5 bases not matched to a gene. The germline gives CDR1 MNHEY, CDR2 SVGAGI. The CDR3 contains 14 residues. The CDR3 DNA follows: TGTGCCAGCAGTTACTATCAGGGGGCAAGTGGCTACACCTTC. It is translated as CASSYYQGASGYTF.

This chain uses TRBV11-2 with TRBJ2-3, with unresolved D. The CDR3 loop spans 14 amino acids. The V gene lost 2 bases and the J gene lost 1 base, with 7 bases spanning the gap. Looked up from germline, CDR1 is SGHAT and CDR2 is FQNNGV. The CDR3 sequence: CASSLLLRTDTQYF. The CDR3 DNA sequence: TGTGCCAGCAGCTTACTTCTACGCACAGATACGCAGTATTTT.

This chain connects TRBV19 to TRBJ2-1, with 7 bases identical to TRBD1. The CDR3 loop spans 13 amino acids. The J segment lost 7 bases and the V segment lost 5 bases, leaving 5 bases of the junction unmatched. Germline V gene lookup returns CDR1 LNHDA and CDR2 SQIVND (reference sequence). Here the CDR3 reads CASSLDRANEQFF. The DNA of the CDR3 is TGTGCCAGTAGTCTTGACAGGGCGAATGAGCAGTTCTTC.

This clone has a handful of counts. This chain uses TRBV24-1 with TRBJ2-5; maybe TRBD1 (5 bases). Germline CDR1 reads KGHDR; CDR2 reads SFDVKD. The V gene lost 4 bases and the J gene lost 5 bases, with 7 bases spanning the gap. The CDR3 is 12 amino acids. The CDR3 bases are TGTGCCACCAGTGACAGGGCGGAGACCCAGTACTTC. It codes for CATSDRAETQYF.

The V call is TRBV7-6, the J call TRBJ2-2, with TRBD2 matching over 7 bases. The length of the CDR3 is 15 residues. Germline trimming cut 5 bases from V and 5 bases from J; bases unmatched to any gene: 8. Germline V gives CDR1 SGHVS, CDR2 FNYEAQ. The CDR3 here is CASSPAGGYTGELFF. CDR3 sequence (DNA): TGTGCCAGCAGCCCTGCCGGGGGGTATACCGGGGAGCTGTTTTTT.

The chain uses TRBV5-6 and TRBJ2-7; the D is unclear. The germline V and J ends were trimmed by 0 bases and 2 bases, with 9 bases remaining between them. The CDR3 runs 14 residues. CDR1 and CDR2 from the germline V gene are SGHDT and YYEEEE. The CDR3: CASSLVYSAYEQYF. The CDR3, as DNA: TGTGCCAGCAGCTTGGTCTACAGTGCCTACGAGCAGTACTTC.

The sample holds one count of this clone. This chain joins TRBV3-1 (or the pseudogene TRBV3-2) and TRBJ2-7; TRBD1 matches 10 bases. CDR1 and CDR2 (germline): LGHDT, YNNKEL (reference sequence). J was trimmed by 2 bases and V by 3 bases; bases with no gene match: 7. The CDR3 runs to 16 residues. CDR3 loop: CASSHPRDRGPYEQYF. For the CDR3, the DNA is TGTGCCAGCAGCCACCCCCGGGACAGGGGACCCTACGAGCAGTACTTC.

The chain employs TRBV4-3 and TRBJ2-1, with 7 bases fitting TRBD2. This CDR3 is 15 amino acids long. The germline V gene has CDR1 LGHNA and CDR2 YSLEER. Unmatched junction bases numbered 3, after V lost 0 bases and J lost 4 bases. In DNA form, the CDR3 reads TGCGCCAGCAGCCAAGAAGCCGGGGGGTACAATGAGCAGTTCTTC. Protein: CASSQEAGGYNEQFF.